This T cell receptor beta chain appears in the sequencing data of a study of human T cells and chemical hapten exposure. Study in general: Epicutaneous patch tests delivered 0.01% DPC to the upper back, with evaluation at 6 days. TCR yield per sample varied, mainly due to pooled library volumes.

Each CDR3 protein is one row after TCRdb ran MiXCR on the RACE reads. The sample consists of 70,000 to 95,000 distinct CDR3 sequences, 6.5% to 8% of them appearing once. The sample holds a few counts of this clonotype. The time point was: patch test 2, 6 weeks after DPC sensitization. Treatment indicated: therapeutic diphenylcyclopropenone sensitization with weekly scalp DPC. Germline CDR1 and CDR2: GTSNPN and SVGIG (reference sequence). The CDR3 is 13 amino acids. Trimming took off 4 bases at V and 4 bases at J, with 13 bases between the two ends. The chain recombines TRBV30 with TRBJ1-2, with TRBD1 as a possible D gene (5 bases). The TCR comes from a woman in her thirties with alopecia areata. Some clones in this sample may be carry-over from other donors' samples. Material: whole blood, obtained in connection with sensitization to the hapten diphenylcyclopropenone (DPC). In nucleotides, the CDR3 is TGTGCCTGGACCCCGGGGGTAGCCTATGGCTACACCTTC. Its protein product is CAWTPGVAYGYTF.